The 8 T cell receptor beta chains below come from one sample, sequenced in a study of cytomegalovirus exposure and HLA in healthy donors (dated by TCRdb to between 2016 and 2019). The receptor library was made with the immunoSEQ multiplex PCR assay. For the multiplex PCR, a mixture combining 60 forward primers for TCR Vbeta segments and 13 reverse primers for TCR Jbeta segments was used. TCRdb took over this immuneACCESS table, retaining in-frame rearrangements with V and J assigned. Such tables are incomplete; in checked studies, under half of the missing clones stem from an unresolved V gene, and the remainder is unexplained. Counted in this sample were about 190,000 clones; about 81% of them appeared once. The ten largest clones capture more than 4.5% of the sample. Sequencing was performed on PBMCs. Receptors originate from a man younger than 40 in good health and CMV-seropositive.

The J gene is TRBJ2-7, the V gene TRBV7-2; 9 bases match TRBD2. Germline V gene lookup returns CDR1 SGHTA and CDR2 FQGNSA. The CDR3 is 16 residues long. V trimming: 0 bases; J trimming: 5 bases; junction bases outside the gene matches: 8. In nucleotides, the CDR3 is TGTGCCAGCAGCTTAGCAGGGGGCGGGGGGGGCGACGAGCAGTACTTC. This translates into CASSLAGGGGGDEQYF.

CDR3 loop: CASQRDRMYEQYF. CDR3 sequence (DNA): TGTGCCAGCCAACGGGACAGGATGTACGAGCAGTACTTC. This rearrangement joins TRBV19 to TRBJ2-7, with 8 bases matching TRBD1. CDR3 length: 13 residues. CDR1 LNHDA and CDR2 SQIVND come from the germline V gene (reference sequence). V shed 9 bases and J 4 bases; nucleotides not matched to a gene: 8.

This clone was recorded once. The CDR3 protein is CSVEDQGGGVDTQYF. CDR3 coding DNA: TGCAGCGTTGAAGATCAAGGTGGAGGAGTAGATACGCAGTATTTT. The genes are TRBV29-1 and TRBJ2-3; the D gene is possibly TRBD2 (5 bases). The V and J ends lost 0 bases and 5 bases respectively, with 15 bases between them. In germline, CDR1 is SQVTM, CDR2 ANQGSEA. This CDR3 is built from 15 residues.

The chain couples TRBV11-2 to TRBJ1-5; possible D gene TRBD1, 6 bases. The CDR3 contains 13 residues. Trimming took 5 bases from V and 5 from J, leaving 10 bases between them. CDR1 and CDR2 (germline): SGHAT, FQNNGV. This CDR3 reads CASSLGGDQPQHF. In DNA form, the CDR3 reads TGTGCCAGCAGCCTAGGGGGGGATCAGCCCCAGCATTTT.

The chain recombines TRBV9 with TRBJ1-2; 7 nucleotides agree with TRBD1. V lost 2 bases and J lost 0; bases outside the gene matches: 16. Germline V gene sequence: CDR1 SGDLS, CDR2 YYNGEE. The CDR3 contains 19 residues. Here the CDR3 DNA reads TGTGCCAGCAGCGTCGGCCCCCAAGGGGGCCGAGAGGCTAACTATGGCTACACCTTC. It codes for CASSVGPQGGREANYGYTF. Full variable domain (remainder filled in from reference TRBV9 and TRBJ1-2): DSGVTQTPKHLITATGQRVTLRCSPRSGDLSVYWYQQSLDQGLQFLIQYYNGEERAKGNILERFSAQQFPDLHSELNLSSLELGDSALYFCASSVGPQGGREANYGYTFGSGTRLTVV.

The chain joins TRBV27 to TRBJ2-7; a possible D gene is TRBD1 (5 bases). The CDR3 is made up of 18 amino acids. Per germline, CDR1 MNHEY and CDR2 SMNVEV (reference sequence). Trimming took off 4 bases at V and 3 bases at J, with 25 bases between the two ends. The DNA for the CDR3 is TGTGCCAGCAGTTCAATCTCGCCCCTAGGCGCAGGGCGCTACGAGCAGTACTTC. Amino acid sequence: CASSSISPLGAGRYEQYF.

The chain is built from TRBV12-5 and TRBJ1-4; 7 bases align to TRBD1. Trimming at V came to 0 bases and at J to 3 bases, leaving 10 bases not matched to a gene. Germline lookup yields CDR1 LGHNT and CDR2 FRNRAP. The CDR3 totals 18 residues. The CDR3 loop reads CASGLVLTGAGANEKLFF. The CDR3 bases are TGTGCTAGTGGTTTGGTACTTACAGGGGCAGGGGCTAATGAAAAACTGTTTTTT.

The genes are TRBV5-4 and TRBJ1-2, with D possibly being TRBD1 (5 bases). The CDR3 runs to 14 residues. In germline, CDR1 is SGHNT, CDR2 YYREEE (reference sequence). V was shortened by 2 bases and J by 3 bases, with 11 bases between the two germline ends. The CDR3 reads CASSFGKGDYGYTF. CDR3 sequence (DNA): TGTGCCAGCAGCTTTGGGAAAGGGGACTATGGCTACACCTTC.